This T cell receptor (beta chain) was identified in a study of T cell repertoires in cytomegalovirus infection. One entry per CDR3 protein results from TCRdb running MiXCR on the reads. In the table there are fewer than 350,000 distinct CDR3 sequences, more than 9% of which are singletons. The material sequenced was PBMCs. The receptor was derived from a human donor in good health (CMV status not recorded). Some clones in this sample may be carry-over from other donors' samples.

The CDR3 spells CASSPIGTSAGSYNEQFF. The CDR3 nucleotides read TGTGCCAGCTCACCAATTGGAACTAGCGCCGGCTCCTACAATGAGCAGTTCTTC. The chain links TRBV18 to TRBJ2-1; 7 bases are shared with TRBD2. Germline V gene data show CDR1 as KGHSH and CDR2 as LQKENI. Losses at the gene ends were 2 bases for V and 0 bases for J; bases not matched to a gene: 10. The CDR3 is made up of 18 amino acids.